The 32 T cell receptor beta chains in this list originate from one sample, sequenced in a study of cytomegalovirus exposure and HLA in healthy donors (dated by TCRdb to the late 2010s). The method behind the library was the immunoSEQ multiplex PCR assay. The multiplex PCR relied on a mix of 60 forward primers for TCR Vbeta segments and 13 reverse primers for TCR Jbeta segments. Held by TCRdb, this immuneACCESS table contains in-frame sequences only and omits some clones. Under half of the omission traces to an unresolved V gene where checked; the cause of the rest is unknown. Here the sample has roughly 290,000 clones; about four fifths occur a single time. The ten largest clones take up about 0.3% of the sample. Sequencing was done on a sample of PBMCs. These receptors all stem from a girl aged 2-10 years in good health and CMV-seronegative.

This clone came up a few times. The J gene is TRBJ2-7, the V gene TRBV10-1; possible D gene TRBD2, 7 bases. Germline V CDR1 and CDR2: WNHNN, SYGVQD (reference sequence). Trimming removed 7 bases at V and 0 bases at J, with 22 bases between. The CDR3 sequence is 17 residues long. Here the CDR3 reads CASNPGRGAVSSYEQYF. The CDR3 DNA reads TGCGCCAGCAACCCTGGACGGGGGGCGGTAAGCTCCTACGAGCAGTACTTC.

V gene TRBV20-1 combines with J gene TRBJ1-4, with D unresolved. V dropped 5 bases and J dropped 3 bases, with 4 bases sitting between them. The CDR3 is made up of 11 amino acids. Germline assignment: CDR1 DFQATT and CDR2 SNEGSKA (reference sequence). CDR3 amino acids: CSAQANEKLFF. The CDR3 DNA is TGCAGTGCTCAGGCTAATGAAAAACTGTTTTTT.

The rearrangement joins TRBV10-2 to TRBJ2-1; 8 nucleotides agree with TRBD2. J gave up 4 bases and V 1 base, and 3 bases lay outside the gene matches. CDR3 size: 15 residues. Germline V gives CDR1 WSHSY, CDR2 SAAADI. DNA for the CDR3: TGCGCCAGCAGTGAGTTAACTAGCGGTTACAATGAGCAGTTCTTC. It translates to CASSELTSGYNEQFF.

This chain uses TRBV7-8 with TRBJ2-1; TRBD1 matches 7 bases. The CDR3 runs 16 residues. The J segment lost 7 bases and the V segment lost 1 base, leaving 10 bases of the junction unmatched. Germline lookup yields CDR1 SGHVS and CDR2 FQNEAQ. The CDR3 is CASSLGTGAFLNEQFF. In DNA, the CDR3 is TGTGCCAGCAGCTTAGGCACAGGGGCGTTCCTGAATGAGCAGTTCTTC. Full variable domain (remainder filled in from reference TRBV7-8 and TRBJ2-1): GAGVSQSPRYKVAKRGQDVALRCDPISGHVSLFWYQQALGQGPEFLTYFQNEAQLDKSGLPSDRFFAERPEGSVSTLKIQRTQQEDSAVYLCASSLGTGAFLNEQFFGPGTRLTVL.

The J gene is TRBJ2-1, the V gene TRBV30, with 9 bases that match TRBD2. The germline V gene encodes CDR1 GTSNPN and CDR2 SVGIG (reference sequence). The CDR3 is made up of 12 amino acids. V trimming: 0 bases; J trimming: 13 bases; junction bases outside the gene matches: 4. CDR3 sequence reads: CAWSVGLAIQFF. In DNA, the CDR3 is TGTGCCTGGAGTGTCGGACTAGCGATTCAGTTCTTC.

J is TRBJ2-3 and V is TRBV7-8, with TRBD2 matching over 13 bases. CDR1 SGHVS and CDR2 FQNEAQ come from the germline V gene. There are 18 residues in the CDR3. V shed 1 base, J shed 0 bases, and the junction held 4 bases outside the gene matches. This chain's CDR3 is CASSLELAGGLSTDTQYF. The CDR3 nucleotides are TGTGCCAGCAGCTTAGAACTAGCGGGGGGGCTAAGCACAGATACGCAGTATTTT.

Comment on this clone: The DNA is omitted, as the CDR3 cannot be located on it reliably, and the CDR3 follows TCRdb's listing. This chain uses TRBV21-1 with TRBJ2-1; TRBD2 was called by the table and not checked on the DNA. TRBV21-1 is listed as a pseudogene. The CDR3 is 15 residues long, counting both termini. CDR3 sequence: CASSKWASGSDEQFF.

This clone was counted between two and nine times. V is TRBV5-8 and J is TRBJ1-1; D remains unclear. Looked up from germline, CDR1 is SGHTS and CDR2 is YDEGEE. The CDR3 runs 13 residues. Trimming took 2 bases from V and 1 from J, leaving 6 bases between them. The CDR3 reads CASSFGPNTEAFF. CDR3 sequence (DNA): TGTGCCAGCAGCTTTGGGCCGAACACTGAAGCTTTCTTT.

The CDR3 sequence is CASSLDGTYEQYF. The CDR3, as DNA: TGTGCCAGCAGCTTGGACGGGACCTACGAGCAGTACTTC. The genes are TRBV5-4 and TRBJ2-7; a weak D match, TRBD2 (5 bases). Germline loops: CDR1 SGHNT, CDR2 YYREEE (reference sequence). This CDR3 has 13 residues. V lost 0 bases and J lost 2, with 6 bases in between.

This chain joins TRBV6-5 and TRBJ1-1; 7 nucleotides line up with TRBD1. This CDR3 region has 14 residues. Germline V CDR1 and CDR2: MNHEY, SVGAGI. Unmatched junction bases numbered 7, after V lost 5 bases and J lost 4 bases. The CDR3 region is CASSTNPGGTEAFF. CDR3 DNA: TGTGCCAGCAGTACCAATCCAGGGGGCACTGAAGCTTTCTTT.

This chain joins TRBV5-1 and TRBJ2-5; D unresolved. This CDR3 is 11 amino acids long. Trimming stripped 7 bases from V and 0 bases from J, with 4 bases between. Looked up from germline, CDR1 is SGHRS and CDR2 is YFSETQ. The CDR3 DNA sequence: TGCGCCAGCGGAGACCAAGAGACCCAGTACTTC. Translating it yields CASGDQETQYF. The full variable domain, its missing parts supplied by reference TRBV5-1 and TRBJ2-5, is KAGVTQTPRYLIKTRGQQVTLSCSPISGHRSVSWYQQTPGQGLQFLFEYFSETQRNKGNFPGRFSGRQFSNSRSEMNVSTLELGDSALYLCASGDQETQYFGPGTRLLVL.

Concerning this clone itself: Mismatch with germline at one junction end may stem from a read error. V is TRBV7-9 and J is TRBJ2-6; TRBD1 agrees at 8 bases. This CDR3 has 17 amino acids. CDR1 is SEHNR, CDR2 FQNEAQ, per germline (reference sequence). CDR3 coding DNA: TGTTCCAGCAGCTTAGTTAACAGGGGGTCTGGGGCCAACGTCCTGACTTTC. Encoded protein: CSSSLVNRGSGANVLTF.

This clone was recorded once. This chain connects TRBV28 to TRBJ1-3, with 10 bases lining up with TRBD1. After removal of 5 bases from V and 2 bases from J, the junction contained 0 bases not matched to a gene. This CDR3 has 14 residues. Germline CDR1 is MDHEN and CDR2 is SYDVKM. The CDR3 loop is CASSGTGAGNTIYF. In nucleotides, the CDR3 is TGTGCCAGCAGTGGGACAGGGGCTGGAAACACCATATATTTT.

The rearrangement joins TRBV19 to TRBJ1-1; D is undetermined. The CDR3 is made up of 12 amino acids. The V end lost 3 bases, the J end lost 3 bases, and 5 bases lay between the germline ends. The germline V gene has CDR1 LNHDA and CDR2 SQIVND (reference sequence). The CDR3 is CASSMRYTEAFF. In DNA, the CDR3 is TGTGCCAGTAGTATGAGGTACACTGAAGCTTTCTTT.

The chain is built from TRBV7-2 and TRBJ1-1; 9 nucleotides agree with TRBD1. CDR3 length: 15 residues. Germline V CDR1 and CDR2: SGHTA, FQGNSA. The ends lost 5 bases at V and 0 bases at J; junction bases unmatched: 4. CDR3 region: CASSPRQGVNTEAFF. In nucleotides, the CDR3 is TGTGCCAGCAGCCCACGACAGGGGGTGAACACTGAAGCTTTCTTT.

CDR3 loop: CASSLTSGTVGEKLFF. CDR3 DNA: TGTGCCAGCAGCCTCACTTCCGGGACAGTCGGTGAAAAACTGTTTTTT. The V and J genes are TRBV2 and TRBJ1-4, with 7 bases aligning to TRBD1. The J segment lost 7 bases and the V segment lost 6 bases, leaving 14 bases of the junction unmatched. Per the germline V gene, CDR1 is SNHLY and CDR2 is FYNNEI. This CDR3 is 16 amino acids long. The entire variable domain, with the rest obtained from reference TRBV2 and TRBJ1-4, is as follows: EPEVTQTPSHQVTQMGQEVILRCVPISNHLYFYWYRQILGQKVEFLVSFYNNEISEKSEIFDDQFSVERPDGSNFTLKIRSTKLEDSAMYFCASSLTSGTVGEKLFFGSGTQLSVL.

The gene calls are TRBV7-2 and TRBJ1-1; 7 bases agree with TRBD1. The CDR3 spans 19 residues. The germline V gene has CDR1 SGHTA and CDR2 FQGNSA. V lost 5 bases to trimming and J lost 1 base; unmatched junction nucleotides: 19. The CDR3 region is CASSPQRRQGLRGNTEAFF. In DNA form, the CDR3 reads TGTGCCAGCAGCCCACAGAGGCGACAGGGCCTAAGGGGGAACACTGAAGCTTTCTTT.

The chain combines TRBV27 with TRBJ2-1; a weak D match, TRBD2 (6 bases). Per germline, CDR1 MNHEY and CDR2 SMNVEV (reference sequence). The CDR3 runs to 16 residues. With 1 base removed from V and 3 bases from J, the gap between germline ends came to 13 bases. This CDR3 reads CASSLLPSAYYNEQFF. The CDR3 DNA reads as TGTGCCAGCAGTTTATTGCCTAGCGCCTACTACAATGAGCAGTTCTTC.

The chain combines TRBV30 with TRBJ2-1; a weak D match, TRBD2 (5 bases). The CDR3 consists of 11 residues. V lost 5 bases, J lost 15 bases, and 17 bases lay in between. Looked up from germline, CDR1 is GTSNPN and CDR2 is SVGIG (reference sequence). The CDR3 reads CAWAAGRGLFF. CDR3 nucleotides: TGTGCCTGGGCAGCCGGTAGAGGGCTGTTCTTC.

The chain joins TRBV28 to TRBJ2-1; 7 bases map to TRBD2. V was clipped by 6 bases and J by 6 bases; unmatched bases: 8. The CDR3 extends over 14 amino acids. Germline V gene data show CDR1 as MDHEN and CDR2 as SYDVKM. The CDR3 nucleotides read TGTGCCAGCAGAACGACTAGCCCAGTCAATGAGCAGTTCTTC. This translates into CASRTTSPVNEQFF.

Worth noting for this clone: One end of the junction is discordant with germline, which a read error may explain. The chain has TRBV20-1 and TRBJ1-2, with D possibly being TRBD1 (6 bases). Germline V lookup: CDR1 DFQATT, CDR2 SNEGSKA (reference sequence). CDR3 length: 10 residues. This CDR3 is CGQKIYGYTF. Here the CDR3 DNA reads TGTGGACAGAAGATCTATGGCTACACCTTC.

This rearrangement joins TRBV28 to TRBJ1-5; 9 bases are a match to TRBD1. Germline-derived CDR1 and CDR2 are MDHEN and SYDVKM. V gave up 2 bases and J gave up 0 bases; unmatched junction bases: 5. The CDR3 is 17 residues long. The CDR3 DNA reads TGTGCCAGCAGTTTACGGACAGGGGCGTATAGCAATCAGCCCCAGCATTTT. Translated, it gives CASSLRTGAYSNQPQHF.

The chain recombines TRBV10-1 with TRBJ1-1; D gene unclear. V was cut by 3 bases and J by 2 bases, with 7 bases left in between. The CDR3 is 13 amino acids. In germline, CDR1 is WNHNN, CDR2 SYGVQD (reference sequence). CDR3 loop: CASSERGNTEAFF. In DNA form, the CDR3 reads TGCGCCAGCAGTGAACGGGGTAACACTGAAGCTTTCTTT.

The CDR3 reads CASSRQGTKEKLFF. The CDR3 bases are TGTGCCAGCAGCCGACAGGGAACCAAAGAAAAACTGTTTTTT. The genes are TRBV5-4 and TRBJ1-4; TRBD1 aligns across 7 bases. There are 14 residues in the CDR3. CDR1 SGHNT and CDR2 YYREEE come from the germline V gene (reference sequence). Trimming at V came to 4 bases and at J to 8 bases, leaving 8 bases not matched to a gene.

V and J are TRBV6-5 and TRBJ2-5; TRBD2 agrees at 8 bases. Trimming at V came to 0 bases and at J to 5 bases, leaving 8 bases not matched to a gene. The CDR3 spans 16 residues. CDR1 and CDR2 (germline): MNHEY, SVGAGI. The CDR3 region is CASSYSPGRGGETQYF. The CDR3 DNA follows: TGTGCCAGCAGTTACTCCCCAGGTCGGGGGGGCGAGACCCAGTACTTC.

This chain connects TRBV2 to TRBJ2-2, with D possibly TRBD1 on 5 matching bases. CDR1 is SNHLY and CDR2 is FYNNEI in the germline V gene. The CDR3 is 14 residues long. V gave up 4 bases and J gave up 2 bases, with 8 bases separating them. In DNA, the CDR3 is TGTGCCAGCAGTGCGGACACTAACACCGGGGAGCTGTTTTTT. Translated: CASSADTNTGELFF.

The chain uses TRBV25-1 and TRBJ1-4; 7 bases line up with TRBD1. V lost 3 bases and J lost 0; bases outside the gene matches: 7. Looked up from germline, CDR1 is MGHDK and CDR2 is SYGVNS. CDR3 length: 17 residues. In DNA, the CDR3 is TGTGCCAGCAGTGACCGGGACAGCTTTGCAACTAATGAAAAACTGTTTTTT. This gives the protein CASSDRDSFATNEKLFF.

The gene calls are TRBV4-1 and TRBJ2-5; TRBD2 is a possible D gene (5 bases). This CDR3 spans 15 amino acids. The V and J ends lost 3 bases and 3 bases respectively, with 14 bases between them. Germline CDR1 is MGHRA and CDR2 is YSYEKL. The CDR3 DNA reads as TGCGCCAGCAGCCAGTGGCCCGGAGGTGAAGAGACCCAGTACTTC. Translated: CASSQWPGGEETQYF.

The sample holds one count of this clone. This chain uses TRBV9 with TRBJ2-6; D remains unclear. The germline V gene has CDR1 SGDLS and CDR2 YYNGEE. V lost 1 base, J lost 2 bases, and 13 bases lay in between. This CDR3 has 17 amino acids. The CDR3 sequence: CASSVYPQSTGANVLTF. In nucleotides, the CDR3 is TGTGCCAGCAGCGTATATCCGCAGTCCACTGGGGCCAACGTCCTGACTTTC.

The rearrangement joins TRBV7-9 to TRBJ2-3; weak D call: TRBD2 (5 bases). CDR1 is SEHNR, CDR2 FQNEAQ, per germline (reference sequence). Trimming pared 1 base from V and 4 bases from J, leaving 9 bases between. This CDR3 comprises 14 residues. CDR3 protein: CASSLVGVSDTQYF. In DNA form, the CDR3 reads TGTGCCAGCAGCTTAGTCGGGGTTTCAGATACGCAGTATTTT.

V and J are TRBV28 and TRBJ2-7; weak D call: TRBD2 (7 bases). Germline V gene data show CDR1 as MDHEN and CDR2 as SYDVKM. The CDR3 spans 14 residues. Trimming pared 2 bases from V and 2 bases from J, leaving 10 bases between. CDR3 in amino acids: CASSLGGGPYEQYF. CDR3 bases: TGTGCCAGCAGTTTAGGGGGGGGGCCCTACGAGCAGTACTTC. Full variable domain (rest looked up from reference TRBV28 and TRBJ2-7): DVKVTQSSRYLVKRTGEKVFLECVQDMDHENMFWYRQDPGLGLRLIYFSYDVKMKEKGDIPEGYSVSREKKERFSLILESASTNQTSMYLCASSLGGGPYEQYFGPGTRLTVT.

The chain combines TRBV6-1 with TRBJ2-2, with D tentatively TRBD1 (6 bases). The V gene lost 5 bases and the J gene lost 4 bases, with 14 bases spanning the gap. Germline V gene data show CDR1 as MNHNS and CDR2 as SASEGT. The CDR3 is 15 residues long. CDR3 sequence: CASSTRQVGTGELFF. The CDR3 region has the DNA TGTGCCAGCAGTACTCGACAGGTGGGCACCGGGGAGCTGTTTTTT.